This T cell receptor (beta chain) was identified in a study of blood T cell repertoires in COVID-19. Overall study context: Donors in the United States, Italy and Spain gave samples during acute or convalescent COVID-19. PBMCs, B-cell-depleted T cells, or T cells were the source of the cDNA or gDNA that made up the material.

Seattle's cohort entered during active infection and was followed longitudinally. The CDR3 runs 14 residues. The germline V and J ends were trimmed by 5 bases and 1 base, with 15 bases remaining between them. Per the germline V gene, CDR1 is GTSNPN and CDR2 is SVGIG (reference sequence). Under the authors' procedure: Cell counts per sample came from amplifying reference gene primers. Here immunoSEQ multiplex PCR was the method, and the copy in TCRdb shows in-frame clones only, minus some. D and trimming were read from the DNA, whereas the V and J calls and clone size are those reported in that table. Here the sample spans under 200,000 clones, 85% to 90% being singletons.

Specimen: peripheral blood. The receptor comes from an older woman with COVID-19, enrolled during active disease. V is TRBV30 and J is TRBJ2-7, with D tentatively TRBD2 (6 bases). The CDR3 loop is CAWRPFGGSYEQYF. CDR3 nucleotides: TGTGCCTGGCGACCTTTCGGGGGATCCTACGAGCAGTACTTC. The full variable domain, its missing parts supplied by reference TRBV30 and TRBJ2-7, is SQTIHQWPATLVQPVGSPLSLECTVEGTSNPNLYWYRQAAGRGLQLLFYSVGIGQISSEVPQNLSASRPQDRQFILSSKKLLLSDSGFYLCAWRPFGGSYEQYFGPGTRLTVT.